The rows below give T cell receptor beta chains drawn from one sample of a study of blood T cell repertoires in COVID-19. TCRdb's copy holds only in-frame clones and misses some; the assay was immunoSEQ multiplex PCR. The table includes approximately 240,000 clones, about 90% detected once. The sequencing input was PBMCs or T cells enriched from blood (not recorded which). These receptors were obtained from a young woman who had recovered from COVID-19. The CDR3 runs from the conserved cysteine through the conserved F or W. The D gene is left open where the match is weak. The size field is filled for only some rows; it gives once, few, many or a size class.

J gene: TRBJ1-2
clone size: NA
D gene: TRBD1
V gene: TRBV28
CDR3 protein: CASSTGTGAFLGGYTF
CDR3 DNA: TGTGCCAGCAGTACCGGGACAGGGGCTTTCTTGGGCGGCTACACCTTC

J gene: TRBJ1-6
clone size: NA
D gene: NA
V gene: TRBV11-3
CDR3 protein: CASSLVISGSGSPLHF
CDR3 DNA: TGTGCCAGCAGCTTAGTGATTTCAGGGTCGGGTTCACCCCTCCACTTT

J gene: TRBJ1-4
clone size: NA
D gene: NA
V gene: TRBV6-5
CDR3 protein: CASKNSPPEKLFF
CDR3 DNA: TGTGCCAGCAAGAACAGCCCTCCCGAAAAACTGTTTTTT

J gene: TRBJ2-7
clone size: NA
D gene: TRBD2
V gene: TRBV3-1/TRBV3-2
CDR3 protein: CASSFLGTSLPYEQYF
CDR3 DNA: TGTGCCAGCAGCTTCCTCGGGACTAGCCTTCCCTACGAGCAGTACTTC

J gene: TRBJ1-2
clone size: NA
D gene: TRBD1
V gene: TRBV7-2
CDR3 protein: CASSFDRGPLTYGYTF
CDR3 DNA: TGTGCCAGCAGCTTCGACAGGGGGCCATTAACCTATGGCTACACCTTC

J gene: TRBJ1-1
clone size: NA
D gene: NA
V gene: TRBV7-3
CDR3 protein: CASSLVGGNTEAFF
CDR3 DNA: TGTGCCAGCAGCTTAGTCGGCGGAAACACTGAAGCTTTCTTT

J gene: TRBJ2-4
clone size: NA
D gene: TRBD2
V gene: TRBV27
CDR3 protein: CASSARTSGRWWNIQYF
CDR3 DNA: TGTGCCAGCAGTGCGCGGACTAGCGGGAGATGGTGGAACATTCAGTACTTC

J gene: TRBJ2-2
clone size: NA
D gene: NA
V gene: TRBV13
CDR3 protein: CASILVGDAGPRIGELFF
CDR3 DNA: TGTGCCAGCATCCTCGTCGGGGATGCGGGACCCCGAATCGGGGAGCTGTTTTTT

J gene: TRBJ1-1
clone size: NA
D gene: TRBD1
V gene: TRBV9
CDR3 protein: CASSVQGASDTEAFF
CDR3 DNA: TGTGCCAGCAGCGTACAGGGGGCCTCGGACACTGAAGCTTTCTTT

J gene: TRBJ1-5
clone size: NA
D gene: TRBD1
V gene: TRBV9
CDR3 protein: CASSVGAGGVGQPQHF
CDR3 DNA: TGTGCCAGCAGCGTAGGGGCAGGGGGAGTTGGTCAGCCCCAGCATTTT

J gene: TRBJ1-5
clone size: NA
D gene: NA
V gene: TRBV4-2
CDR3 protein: CASSQDTGSPQHF
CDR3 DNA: TGTGCCAGCAGCCAAGATACAGGGTCCCCCCAGCATTTT

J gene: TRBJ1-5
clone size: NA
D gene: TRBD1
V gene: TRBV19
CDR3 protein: CASSTTGSNQPQHF
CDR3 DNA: TGTGCCAGTAGTACGACAGGGTCCAATCAGCCCCAGCATTTT

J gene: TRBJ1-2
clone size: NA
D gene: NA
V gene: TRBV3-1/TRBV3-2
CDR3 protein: CASSPDGGGYGYTF
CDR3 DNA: TGTGCCAGCAGTCCGGACGGGGGAGGCTATGGCTACACCTTC

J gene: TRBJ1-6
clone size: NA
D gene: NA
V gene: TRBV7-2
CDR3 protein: CASSLGSSSYNSPLHF
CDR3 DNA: TGTGCCAGCAGCCTCGGTTCGAGCTCCTATAATTCACCCCTCCACTTT

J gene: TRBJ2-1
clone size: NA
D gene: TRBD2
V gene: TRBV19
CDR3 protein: CASSTLAGGAYNEQFF
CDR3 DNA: TGTGCCAGTAGTACACTAGCGGGAGGTGCCTACAATGAGCAGTTCTTC

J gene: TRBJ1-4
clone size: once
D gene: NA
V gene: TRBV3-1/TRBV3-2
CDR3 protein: CASSPRHGEKLFF
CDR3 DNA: TGTGCCAGCAGCCCTAGGCATGGGGAAAAACTGTTTTTT

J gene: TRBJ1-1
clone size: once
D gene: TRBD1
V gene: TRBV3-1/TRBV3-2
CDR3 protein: CASSPGGNTEAFF
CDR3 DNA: TGTGCCAGCAGCCCAGGGGGTAACACTGAAGCTTTCTTT

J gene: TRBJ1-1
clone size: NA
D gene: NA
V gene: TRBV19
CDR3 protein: CASSRAGNTEAFF
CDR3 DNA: TGTGCCAGTAGTAGAGCAGGGAACACTGAAGCTTTCTTT

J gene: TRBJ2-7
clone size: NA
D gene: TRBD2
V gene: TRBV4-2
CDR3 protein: CASSHLAGPGPGYEQYF
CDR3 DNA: TGTGCCAGCAGCCACCTAGCGGGACCAGGCCCGGGATACGAGCAGTACTTC

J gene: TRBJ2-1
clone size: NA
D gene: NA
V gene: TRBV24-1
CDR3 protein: CATSDSSGEIPYNEQFF
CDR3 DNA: TGTGCCACCAGTGATTCGTCGGGGGAAATACCCTACAATGAGCAGTTCTTC

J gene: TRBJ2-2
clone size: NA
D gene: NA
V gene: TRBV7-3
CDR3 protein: CASSLSGLARTGELFF
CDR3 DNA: TGTGCCAGCAGCTTATCCGGTCTAGCGAGGACCGGGGAGCTGTTTTTT

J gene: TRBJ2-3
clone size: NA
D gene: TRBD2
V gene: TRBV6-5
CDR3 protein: CASRPGLGRADTQYF
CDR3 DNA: TGTGCCAGCAGACCGGGACTAGGGAGGGCAGATACGCAGTATTTT

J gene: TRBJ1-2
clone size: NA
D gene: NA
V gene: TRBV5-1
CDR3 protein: CASSLERTTSYGYTF
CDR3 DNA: TGCGCCAGCAGCTTGGAACGTACTACGTCCTATGGCTACACCTTC

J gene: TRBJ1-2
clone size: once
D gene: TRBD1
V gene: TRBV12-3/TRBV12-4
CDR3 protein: CASRLGQGYGYTF
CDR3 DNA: TGTGCCAGCAGACTCGGACAGGGCTATGGCTACACCTTC

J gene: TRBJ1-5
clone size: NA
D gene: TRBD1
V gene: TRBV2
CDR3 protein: CASRGQGGQPQHF
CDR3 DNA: TGTGCCAGCAGAGGACAGGGGGGTCAGCCCCAGCATTTT

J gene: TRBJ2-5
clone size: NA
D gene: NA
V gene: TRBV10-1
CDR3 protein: CASSPDRSQETQYF
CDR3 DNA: TGCGCCAGCAGTCCGGACAGATCTCAAGAGACCCAGTACTTC

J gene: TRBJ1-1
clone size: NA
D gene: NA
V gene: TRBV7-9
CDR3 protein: CASSPGENTEAFF
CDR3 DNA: TGTGCCAGCAGCCCCGGAGAGAACACTGAAGCTTTCTTT

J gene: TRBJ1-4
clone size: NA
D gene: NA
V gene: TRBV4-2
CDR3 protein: CASSQGPLERATNEKLFF
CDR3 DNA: TGTGCCAGCAGCCAGGGCCCGCTTGAGAGGGCAACTAATGAAAAACTGTTTTTT

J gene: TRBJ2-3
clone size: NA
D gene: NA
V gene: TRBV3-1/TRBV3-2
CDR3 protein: CASSQDTLVGVATDTQYF
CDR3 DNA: TGTGCCAGCAGCCAAGATACCTTAGTCGGGGTAGCTACAGATACGCAGTATTTT

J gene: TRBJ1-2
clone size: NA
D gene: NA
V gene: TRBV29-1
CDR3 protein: CSVEGQVRGYTF
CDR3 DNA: TGCAGCGTTGAAGGACAGGTTCGGGGCTACACCTTC

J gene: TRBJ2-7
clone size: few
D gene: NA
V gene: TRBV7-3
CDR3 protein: CASSLAPRSEQYF
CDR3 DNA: TGTGCCAGCAGTCTAGCCCCTCGCAGCGAGCAGTACTTC

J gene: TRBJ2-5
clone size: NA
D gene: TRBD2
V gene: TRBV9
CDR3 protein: CASSHLRLAGDQETQYF
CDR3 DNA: TGTGCCAGCAGCCATTTGCGACTAGCGGGGGATCAAGAGACCCAGTACTTC

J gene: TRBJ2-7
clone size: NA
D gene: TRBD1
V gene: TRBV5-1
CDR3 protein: CASSKRQGGYEQYF
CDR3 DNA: TGCGCCAGCAGCAAGCGACAGGGGGGCTACGAGCAGTACTTC

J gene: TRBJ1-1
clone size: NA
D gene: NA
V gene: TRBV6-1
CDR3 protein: CASSDRGLGNTEAFF
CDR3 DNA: TGTGCCAGCAGTGACCGCGGCCTTGGGAACACTGAAGCTTTCTTT

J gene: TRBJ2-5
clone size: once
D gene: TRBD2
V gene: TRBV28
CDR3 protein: CASKWGTTSFGTQYF
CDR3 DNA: TGTGCCAGCAAGTGGGGGACTACCTCTTTCGGGACCCAGTACTTC